The table lists the clone carrying this T cell receptor beta chain with many counts. The sample is drawn from a study of blood T cells in healthy people across ages. The germline V gene encodes CDR1 MNHEY and CDR2 SVGEGT. The CDR3 has 11 residues. Trimming removed 2 bases from V and 7 bases from J, with 3 bases in between. Then a second PCR, running about 6 to 11 cycles, was carried out with a sample-barcoded 5' primer and a J-beta primer mix. The authors tagged each cDNA molecule using a template-switch adaptor with 12 random nucleotides. One entry per CDR3 protein results from TCRdb running MiXCR on the 5' RACE reads. Here the sample spans around 1,900,000 distinct CDR3 sequences, roughly two fifths being singletons.

This clonotype was sampled from a human donor in good health. Sample: blood. The rearrangement uses TRBV6-2 or TRBV6-3 and TRBJ2-1; D remains unclear. The CDR3 DNA reads TGTGCCAGCAGTTACCCAAATGAGCAGTTCTTC. Translated: CASSYPNEQFF.